This is a list of T cell receptor beta chains from one sample in a study of T cell responses to AZD1222 COVID-19 vaccine. Clones were sequenced by immunoSEQ multiplex PCR, and TCRdb holds only the in-frame ones, with some missing. The data show approximately 130,000 clones, roughly 87% seen once. Sequencing used peripheral blood, obtained 28 days after the second AZD1222 dose. The receptor source for this set is an adult who received the AZD1222 COVID-19 vaccine. The CDR3 runs from the conserved cysteine through the conserved F or W. Fields, in order: J gene, D gene, clone size, V gene, CDR3 DNA, CDR3 protein. A D gene is named only where the DNA matches it firmly. Only some rows state a clone size, as once, few, many or a class for expanded clones.

TRBJ2-1 | . | . | TRBV29-1 | TGCAGCGTTTCGTTTGTGATTGGGGGGAACAATGAGCAGTTCTTC | CSVSFVIGGNNEQFF
TRBJ1-1 | . | . | TRBV29-1 | TGCAGCGTACTCAAGGTCGGAGTTGCGGCACACTACGCTGAAGCTTTCTTT | CSVLKVGVAAHYAEAFF
TRBJ1-1 | . | . | TRBV2 | TGTGCCAGCAGTGTGTTCAGGGAAAACGAAGCTTTCTTT | CASSVFRENEAFF
TRBJ1-2 | . | once | TRBV6-5 | TGTGCCAGCAGTTACTCCGCCAGCTATGGCTACACCTTC | CASSYSASYGYTF
TRBJ2-3 | TRBD1 | . | TRBV5-1 | TGCGCCAGCAGCTTGGGGACAGGAGGTGAAGATACGCAGTATTTT | CASSLGTGGEDTQYF
TRBJ1-1 | . | . | TRBV12-3/TRBV12-4 | TGTGCCAGCTTTGGAGGAACTGAAGCTTTCTTT | CASFGGTEAFF
TRBJ1-5 | TRBD1 | . | TRBV7-9 | TGTGCCAGCAGCCCGGGACAGGCAAATCAGCCCCAGCATTTT | CASSPGQANQPQHF
TRBJ2-1 | . | once | TRBV6-6 | TGTGCCAGCAGGATGGGGGGTGCCGATGAGCAGTTCTTC | CASRMGGADEQFF
TRBJ2-2 | TRBD1 | . | TRBV18 | TGTGCCAGCTCATCGACAGGGGGCGATTACACCGGGGAGCTGTTTTTT | CASSSTGGDYTGELFF
TRBJ2-7 | TRBD1 | . | TRBV19 | TGTGCCAGCAGCCATGGGACAGGGGGCTACGAGCAGTACTTC | CASSHGTGGYEQYF
TRBJ1-1 | . | . | TRBV19 | TGTGCCAGTAGTATTTTCCAGGGATCAACGGGAGCTTTCTTT | CASSIFQGSTGAFF
TRBJ2-3 | . | . | TRBV18 | TGTGCCAGCTGTACTAGTATTACAGATACGCAGTATTTT | CASCTSITDTQYF
TRBJ1-2 | . | . | TRBV27 | TGTGCCAGCAGTTTGTCCAGGGTCGGTCTTGGCTACACCTTC | CASSLSRVGLGYTF
TRBJ1-2 | . | . | TRBV3-1/TRBV3-2 | TGTGCCAGCAGCCAAGAATACCGCTATGGCTACACCTTC | CASSQEYRYGYTF
TRBJ2-5 | . | . | TRBV10-3 | TGTGCCATCAGTGCTGGCTTGTTAGAGACCCAGTACTTC | CAISAGLLETQYF
TRBJ1-2 | . | . | TRBV4-1 | TGCGCCAGCAGCCAAGGGTTTGCGAAAGGGAACAAGGGCTACACCTTC | CASSQGFAKGNKGYTF
TRBJ2-1 | TRBD1 | few | TRBV7-9 | TGTGCCAGCAGCTTAGGGACAGGGTTCTCCTACAATGAGCAGTTCTTC | CASSLGTGFSYNEQFF
TRBJ2-1 | . | . | TRBV13 | TGTGCCAGCAGCTTAGGGGGTAGCGGAAACAATGAGCAGTTCTTC | CASSLGGSGNNEQFF
TRBJ1-4 | . | . | TRBV18 | TGTGCCAGCTCACCGCAACCTCGGGACACCAATGAAAAACTGTTTTTT | CASSPQPRDTNEKLFF
TRBJ1-1 | . | . | TRBV5-1 | TGCGCCAGCAGCTCACCAAACGGACAGACGAACACTGAAGCTTTCTTT | CASSSPNGQTNTEAFF
TRBJ2-6 | . | few | TRBV5-1 | TGCGCCAGCAGGCCGCCTCTCACAGGCTCTGGGGCCAACGTCCTGACTTTC | CASRPPLTGSGANVLTF
TRBJ2-3 | . | . | TRBV19 | TGTGCCAGTAGGATTAGCGCTAGCACAGATACGCAGTATTTT | CASRISASTDTQYF
TRBJ1-2 | . | . | TRBV28 | TGTGCCAGCAGTCCCCGACCGCGATCCCCTAGTTTTTATGGCTACACCTTC | CASSPRPRSPSFYGYTF
TRBJ2-5 | . | . | TRBV12-3/TRBV12-4 | TGTGCCAGCAGTTTCACGTGGGAGACCCAGTACTTC | CASSFTWETQYF
TRBJ2-2 | . | once | TRBV5-6 | TGTGCCAGCAGCTTGCGTTCCGGGGGCAACACCGGGGAGCTGTTTTTT | CASSLRSGGNTGELFF
TRBJ2-5 | . | . | TRBV6-6 | TGTGCCAGCAGTTCAGGGCTACTCAGGGGCCAAGAGACCCAGTACTTC | CASSSGLLRGQETQYF
TRBJ2-7 | . | . | TRBV2 | TGTGCCAGCTCCCTCGATGGAGGAACCTACGAGCAGTACTTC | CASSLDGGTYEQYF
TRBJ1-3 | . | . | TRBV29-1 | TGCAGCGTGGAAGAACAGGCTGGAAACACCATATATTTT | CSVEEQAGNTIYF
TRBJ1-2 | . | . | TRBV6-4 | TGTGCCAGCAGTGAAGTCGCGGCGGCCTATGGCTACACCTTC | CASSEVAAAYGYTF
TRBJ1-6 | . | once | TRBV4-3 | TGCGCCAGCAGCCAAGATGCGGGATCACCCCTCCACTTT | CASSQDAGSPLHF
TRBJ1-1 | TRBD1 | . | TRBV30 | TGTGCCTGGAGACGGACAGGGCAAACTGAAGCTTTCTTT | CAWRRTGQTEAFF
TRBJ1-4 | . | once | TRBV5-8 | TGTGCCAGCAGCTTGGCCGGAAAACTGTTTTTT | CASSLAGKLFF
TRBJ1-5 | TRBD1 | . | TRBV6-5 | TGTGCCAGCAGTTACCGACAGGGTAGCAATCAGCCCCAGCATTTT | CASSYRQGSNQPQHF
TRBJ2-1 | TRBD2 | . | TRBV5-1 | TGCGCCAGCAGCTCAATTAGCGGGGGCTCCTACAATGAGCAGTTCTTC | CASSSISGGSYNEQFF
TRBJ2-1 | . | . | TRBV2 | TGTGCCAGCAGTGTGCGGCTAGGGAATGAGCAGTTCTTC | CASSVRLGNEQFF
TRBJ2-7 | . | . | TRBV18 | TGTGCCAGCTCACCGGGGGTAGCTGGGGGCGCGGGGTACGAGCAGTACTTC | CASSPGVAGGAGYEQYF
TRBJ2-2 | TRBD2 | once | TRBV19 | TGTGCCAGTAGTGGACCCGGGACTAGTTCTTCCGGGGAGCTGTTTTTT | CASSGPGTSSSGELFF
TRBJ1-1 | . | . | TRBV20-1 | TGCAGGATACCTGGAGCTTTCTTT | CRIPGAFF
TRBJ2-7 | TRBD2 | . | TRBV18 | TGTGCCAGCTCCCGGGGGGGGGAGCTCTCCTACGAGCAGTACTTC | CASSRGGELSYEQYF
TRBJ1-3 | . | . | TRBV7-9 | TGTGCCAGCAGCTTCGGGGCATCTGGAAACACCATATATTTT | CASSFGASGNTIYF
TRBJ2-7 | TRBD2 | . | TRBV9 | TGTGCCAGCAGCGTAAGCGGGGGGCTAGCGGGGGCCGACTACGAGCAGTACTTC | CASSVSGGLAGADYEQYF
TRBJ1-2 | . | . | TRBV13 | TGTGCCAGCAGCAGGCGCGGGCAGGTCTATGGCTACACCTTC | CASSRRGQVYGYTF
TRBJ2-7 | . | . | TRBV7-6 | TGTGCCAGCAGCTTAGGAGGGACGAGCTCCGAGCAGTACTTC | CASSLGGTSSEQYF
TRBJ2-1 | . | . | TRBV18 | TGTGCCAGCTCACGTTCACTAGAGTCGGATGAGCAGTTCTTC | CASSRSLESDEQFF
TRBJ1-2 | TRBD1 | . | TRBV7-8 | TGTGCCAGCAGCCCCCGGACAGGCTATGGCTACACCTTC | CASSPRTGYGYTF
TRBJ1-6 | . | few | TRBV7-3 | TGTGCCAGCCGCGAAGGGGGGAATTCCCGGTCTTCACCCCTCCACTTT | CASREGGNSRSSPLHF
TRBJ2-7 | . | . | TRBV3-1/TRBV3-2 | TGTGCCAGCAGCCAAGGCTTACTCGGCTGGAGCTCCTACGAGCAGTACTTC | CASSQGLLGWSSYEQYF